One and the same sample provided the 16 T cell receptor beta chains below, sequenced in a study of blood T cells in healthy people across ages. It was with a sample-barcoded 5' primer and a J-beta primer mix that a second PCR of about 6 to 11 cycles was run. One entry per CDR3 protein results from TCRdb running MiXCR on the 5' RACE reads. The sample contains fewer than 1 million distinct CDR3 sequences, 40% to 50% of which appear only once. Specimen: blood. All receptors derive from a man aged 60 to 75 in good health.

This clonotype has ten or more counts. The chain joins TRBV28 to TRBJ2-1; 15 positions match TRBD2. CDR1 and CDR2 (germline): MDHEN, SYDVKM. The CDR3 covers 18 residues. Trimming cost V 5 bases and J 4 bases; bases outside gene matches: 9. The CDR3 sequence is CASSDIGLAGGLYNEQFF. CDR3 sequence (DNA): TGTGCCAGCAGTGACATTGGACTAGCGGGGGGGCTTTACAATGAGCAGTTCTTC.

The CDR3 spells CASSLGGRSGEQYF. Here the CDR3 DNA reads TGTGCCAGCAGCTTAGGGGGACGGAGCGGGGAGCAGTACTTC. The chain employs TRBV7-8 and TRBJ2-7, with D possibly matching TRBD2 (6 bases). V was trimmed by 1 base and J by 7 bases, leaving 14 bases between them. Germline CDR1 SGHVS, CDR2 FQNEAQ. The CDR3 has 14 amino acids.

The chain recombines TRBV9 with TRBJ2-1, with D maybe TRBD2 (5 bases). The germline gives CDR1 SGDLS, CDR2 YYNGEE. V shed 3 bases and J shed 4 bases, with 14 bases lying between them. There are 15 residues in the CDR3. The CDR3 here is CASSATSREYNEQFF. The CDR3 bases are TGTGCCAGCAGCGCCACGAGCCGGGAATACAATGAGCAGTTCTTC.

The table lists this clonotype with many counts. V and J are TRBV29-1 and TRBJ2-7, with TRBD2 matching 9 bases. Germline trimming cut 7 bases from V and 3 bases from J; bases unmatched to any gene: 4. Per germline, CDR1 SQVTM and CDR2 ANQGSEA. The CDR3 loop spans 12 amino acids. For the CDR3, the DNA is TGCAGCGCCCGCGGGGGGGTCTACGAGCAGTACTTC. Translation: CSARGGVYEQYF.

The rearrangement uses TRBV7-9 and TRBJ2-7; 7 bases map to TRBD2. The V segment lost 3 bases and the J segment 3 bases; nucleotides outside the gene matches: 5. In germline, CDR1 is SEHNR, CDR2 FQNEAQ (reference sequence). The CDR3 is made up of 14 amino acids. This CDR3 is CASSFVGRGYEQYF. The CDR3, as DNA: TGTGCCAGCAGCTTTGTGGGGAGGGGCTACGAGCAGTACTTC.

This clonotype is a singleton in its sample. The chain carries TRBV28 and TRBJ1-5, with D possibly being TRBD1 (5 bases). V gave up 4 bases and J gave up 6 bases, with 13 bases separating them. Germline V gene data show CDR1 as MDHEN and CDR2 as SYDVKM. This CDR3 contains 14 residues. The CDR3 is CASSSETVGQPQHF. DNA of the CDR3: TGTGCCAGCAGTTCGGAGACAGTCGGTCAGCCCCAGCATTTT.

The chain couples TRBV20-1 to TRBJ2-5; the match to TRBD2 covers 13 bases. The CDR3 contains 16 residues. J gave up 3 bases and V 5 bases, and 9 bases lay outside the gene matches. CDR1 DFQATT and CDR2 SNEGSKA come from the germline V gene (reference sequence). CDR3 sequence reads: CSAQHYGLAGEETQYF. The CDR3 DNA reads TGCAGTGCTCAACACTACGGACTAGCGGGGGAAGAGACCCAGTACTTC.

A remark on this clonotype: A junction boundary mismatches the germline segment, possibly from a read error. The chain has TRBV4-3 and TRBJ2-5; no reliable D call. The last part of the DNA fits TRBJ2-7 better; the J call may be wrong. CDR1 and CDR2 from the germline V gene are LGHNA and YSLEER. This CDR3 has 14 residues. The CDR3 DNA follows: TGCGCCAGCAGCCAGCGGACGTCCTCCTGCGAGCAGTACTTC. Its translation is CASSQRTSSCEQYF.

The rearrangement links TRBV13 to TRBJ2-7, with a possible D match to TRBD2 (6 bases). The V gene lost 4 bases and the J gene lost 7 bases, with 20 bases spanning the gap. Per the germline V gene, CDR1 is PRHDT and CDR2 is FYEKMQ (reference sequence). The CDR3 spans 15 residues. This CDR3 is CASSSEGGALSEQYF. The DNA for the CDR3 is TGTGCCAGCAGCTCAGAGGGCGGGGCCCTCTCAGAGCAGTACTTC. Filled out from reference TRBV13 and TRBJ2-7, the complete variable domain reads AAGVIQSPRHLIKEKRETATLKCYPIPRHDTVYWYQQGPGQDPQFLISFYEKMQSDKGSIPDRFSAQQFSDYHSELNMSSLELGDSALYFCASSSEGGALSEQYFGPGTRLTVT.

This chain uses TRBV29-1 with TRBJ2-5; D may be TRBD1 (6 bases). The CDR3 extends over 14 amino acids. The germline V gene has CDR1 SQVTM and CDR2 ANQGSEA. V lost 7 bases, J lost 4 bases, and 19 bases lay in between. CDR3 region: CSGAPGVVSETQYF. The CDR3 region has the DNA TGCAGCGGAGCGCCAGGGGTGGTTTCAGAGACCCAGTACTTC.

This clonotype is classed as medium-sized. V and J are TRBV3-1 and TRBJ2-5, with TRBD1 matching 8 bases. The CDR3 consists of 13 residues. Germline lookup yields CDR1 LGHDT and CDR2 YNNKEL (reference sequence). V dropped 5 bases and J dropped 8; count of bases not matched to a gene: 7. CDR3 amino acids: CASSKDRAGTQYF. The CDR3 DNA follows: TGTGCCAGCAGCAAGGACAGGGCGGGAACCCAGTACTTC.

The chain is built from TRBV9 and TRBJ1-2; no firm D call. Trimming cost V 0 bases and J 2 bases, with 5 bases left between them. Germline-derived CDR1 and CDR2 are SGDLS and YYNGEE. This CDR3 region has 13 residues. The CDR3 region has the DNA TGTGCCAGCAGCGTAGGACGGAACTATGGCTACACCTTC. It encodes CASSVGRNYGYTF.

This chain joins TRBV5-8 and TRBJ1-2, with no clear D. Germline V CDR1 and CDR2: SGHTS, YDEGEE. This CDR3 region has 11 residues. V lost 1 base and J lost 8, with 6 bases in between. In nucleotides, the CDR3 is TGTGCCAGCAGCTTGCAAGGGGGCTACACCTTC. Protein product: CASSLQGGYTF.

Comment on this clonotype: An end of the junction does not agree with germline; a read error may underlie this. The chain is built from TRBV4-3 and TRBJ2-4; 8 bases align to TRBD2. This CDR3 is built from 15 residues. Germline V gene lookup returns CDR1 LGHNA and CDR2 YSLEER. The CDR3 region is CAGSQDRLAGGEQYF. CDR3 nucleotide sequence: TGCGCCGGCAGCCAAGACAGGCTAGCGGGTGGTGAGCAGTACTTC.

In its sample, this clonotype was seen a few times. The rearrangement joins TRBV5-1 to TRBJ2-1; 7 nucleotides agree with TRBD2. CDR3 size: 13 residues. Germline V lookup: CDR1 SGHRS, CDR2 YFSETQ. V dropped 1 base and J dropped 10; count of bases not matched to a gene: 5. This CDR3 reads CASSLKAGKEQFF. The DNA for the CDR3 is TGCGCCAGCAGCTTGAAAGCGGGGAAAGAGCAGTTCTTC. The entire variable domain, with the rest obtained from reference TRBV5-1 and TRBJ2-1, is as follows: KAGVTQTPRYLIKTRGQQVTLSCSPISGHRSVSWYQQTPGQGLQFLFEYFSETQRNKGNFPGRFSGRQFSNSRSEMNVSTLELGDSALYLCASSLKAGKEQFFGPGTRLTVL.

Concerning this clonotype: Its ends do not fully match the called genes, so a read error is possible. The chain is built from TRBV20-1 and TRBJ1-2, with TRBD1 matching over 7 bases. In germline, CDR1 is DFQATT, CDR2 SNEGSKA (reference sequence). The CDR3 spans 14 residues. The CDR3 bases are TGCAGTGCTAGAGGTGGGACAGCATTATATGGCGACACCTTC. This gives the protein CSARGGTALYGDTF.